This TCR beta chain stems from a study of control samples from healthy donors and cancer patients. The germline gives CDR1 MGHRA, CDR2 YSYEKL. V lost 4 bases and J lost 4; bases outside the gene matches: 7. This CDR3 has 15 amino acids. Sequencing used immunoSEQ multiplex PCR; TCRdb keeps in-frame clones, though not all of them. The sample contains more than 100,000 clones, roughly 89% of which appear only once. The chain couples TRBV4-1 to TRBJ2-5; 9 positions match TRBD2. The material sequenced was PBMCs. The sequence derives from a man between 60 and 70 years old with lung cancer. CDR3 amino acids: CASSRGAGGRETQYF. CDR3 sequence (DNA): TGCGCCAGCAGCCGGGGAGCGGGGGGACGAGAGACCCAGTACTTC.